This entry features one T cell receptor beta chain sequence. Only in-frame clones appear in the TCRdb table, and some are missing; sequencing was by immunoSEQ multiplex PCR. Here the sample spans 90,000 to 100,000 clones, about 87% being singletons. This CDR3 is built from 14 residues. Between the trimmed V and J ends, which lost 4 bases and 0 bases, there was a span of 10 bases. Germline lookup yields CDR1 SGHRS and CDR2 YFSETQ. This sample stems from a study of blood T cell repertoires in COVID-19. Study overall: Nucleic acid was either cDNA or gDNA, and it came from T cells, B-cell-depleted T cells, or PBMCs.

The chain carries TRBV5-1 and TRBJ2-5, with D possibly matching TRBD1 (6 bases). The source is a human donor in a cohort sampled during active COVID-19. The sample taken for sequencing was peripheral blood. CDR3 DNA: TGCGCCAGCAGCCCCACAGGGAACCAAGAGACCCAGTACTTC. Translation: CASSPTGNQETQYF.